These 23 T cell receptor beta chains were all obtained from the same sample, sequenced in a study of OX40 agonist ivuxolimab in advanced cancers. This table comes from immunoSEQ multiplex PCR, and its TCRdb copy is limited to in-frame clones, with some not included. The repertoire consists of 60,000 to 90,000 clones, with around 87% occurring once and the leading ten covering approximately 6.2%. Sample: CD4+ or CD8+ T cells sorted from blood, taken in a trial of the OX40 agonist ivuxolimab. The receptors shown here come from an adult with an advanced solid tumor such as melanoma, head and neck, liver or kidney cancer.

The V gene is TRBV29-1, the J gene TRBJ1-2; D gene uncertain. V lost 3 bases to trimming and J lost 0 bases, with 11 bases between them. This CDR3 contains 14 residues. The germline V gene encodes CDR1 SQVTM and CDR2 ANQGSEA. For the CDR3, the DNA is TGCAGCGTTGAGGTGGGGAGCCCTAACTATGGCTACACCTTC. Its protein product is CSVEVGSPNYGYTF. The full variable domain, in which reference TRBV29-1 and TRBJ1-2 provide the parts outside the CDR3, is SAVISQKPSRDICQRGTSLTIQCQVDSQVTMMFWYRQQPGQSLTLIATANQGSEATYESGFVIDKFPISRPNLTFSTLTVSNMSPEDSSIYLCSVEVGSPNYGYTFGSGTRLTVV.

The rearrangement uses TRBV5-1 and TRBJ1-4; D remains unclear. Germline CDR1 SGHRS, CDR2 YFSETQ. The CDR3 has 12 residues. V was clipped by 8 bases and J by 7 bases, with 12 bases between them. The CDR3 region is CASSKEGEKLFF. The CDR3, as DNA: TGCGCCAGTTCAAAGGAGGGTGAAAAACTGTTTTTT.

This clone was counted once. CDR3 sequence reads: CASSPRTALGTEAFF. Here the CDR3 DNA reads TGTGCCAGCTCACCGAGGACGGCCTTGGGCACTGAAGCTTTCTTT. The chain employs TRBV18 and TRBJ1-1, with D unresolved. The V gene's germline CDR1 is KGHSH and CDR2 LQKENI. Trimming removed 3 bases at V and 4 bases at J, with 15 bases between. The CDR3 is 15 residues long.

The chain carries TRBV9 and TRBJ2-6; no clear D. V was cut by 0 bases and J by 0 bases, with 7 bases left in between. Germline V gene lookup returns CDR1 SGDLS and CDR2 YYNGEE. There are 16 residues in the CDR3. In nucleotides, the CDR3 is TGTGCCAGCAGCGTAGTCCCTCTCTCTGGGGCCAACGTCCTGACTTTC. It encodes CASSVVPLSGANVLTF.

The chain combines TRBV7-6 with TRBJ1-3; no reliable D call. The germline V gene has CDR1 SGHVS and CDR2 FNYEAQ. V was cut by 3 bases and J by 0 bases, with 3 bases left in between. This CDR3 comprises 13 residues. The CDR3 protein is CASSLDSGNTIYF. The CDR3 DNA sequence: TGTGCCAGCAGCTTGGACTCTGGAAACACCATATATTTT. The variable domain in full, with the rest retrieved from reference TRBV7-6 and TRBJ1-3, is GAGVSQSPRYKVTKRGQDVALRCDPISGHVSLYWYRQALGQGPEFLTYFNYEAQQDKSGLPNDRFSAERPEGSISTLTIQRTEQRDSAMYRCASSLDSGNTIYFGEGSWLTVV.

This chain uses TRBV28 with TRBJ2-2; D ambiguous. CDR1 and CDR2 (germline): MDHEN, SYDVKM. The CDR3 runs to 16 residues. Trimming took 4 bases from V and 3 from J, leaving 15 bases between them. CDR3 residues: CASSYSGFADTGELFF. The CDR3 DNA sequence: TGTGCCAGCAGTTACTCCGGGTTCGCGGACACCGGGGAGCTGTTTTTT.

The chain has TRBV4-3 and TRBJ2-1; 8 positions agree with TRBD1. CDR1 and CDR2 from the germline V gene are LGHNA and YSLEER. With V trimmed by 1 base and J by 4 bases, 6 bases remained unmatched. The CDR3 is 16 residues long. Here the CDR3 DNA reads TGCGCCAGCAGCCAAGGCCTCGGGACAGGTTACAATGAGCAGTTCTTC. Protein product: CASSQGLGTGYNEQFF.

This clone was detected only once. This chain uses TRBV29-1 with TRBJ1-1, with a weak D call TRBD1 (5 bases). The V gene lost 7 bases and the J gene lost 3 bases, with 12 bases spanning the gap. Per the germline V gene, CDR1 is SQVTM and CDR2 is ANQGSEA. The CDR3 covers 12 residues. CDR3: CSGGDRYTEAFF. As DNA, the CDR3 is TGCAGCGGGGGGGACCGGTACACTGAAGCTTTCTTT.

The rearrangement links TRBV28 to TRBJ1-4; D is undetermined. Trimming took 8 bases from V and 0 from J, leaving 10 bases between them. The germline CDR1 and CDR2 sequences are MDHEN and SYDVKM. The CDR3 has 14 amino acids. The CDR3 sequence: CASVRGATNEKLFF. In DNA, the CDR3 is TGTGCCAGCGTACGGGGTGCAACTAATGAAAAACTGTTTTTT.

The V gene is TRBV19, the J gene TRBJ2-3; the match to TRBD1 covers 9 bases. Germline V lookup: CDR1 LNHDA, CDR2 SQIVND (reference sequence). The CDR3 runs 15 residues. V trimming: 4 bases; J trimming: 4 bases; junction bases outside the gene matches: 6. CDR3 nucleotides: TGTGCCAGTAGTAGAACCGGGACAGGGTCAGATACGCAGTATTTT. Protein: CASSRTGTGSDTQYF.

The chain has TRBV19 and TRBJ1-5, with a tentative D call TRBD1 (6 bases). With 5 bases removed from V and 3 bases from J, the gap between germline ends came to 11 bases. The CDR3 is 14 residues long. Germline V gene data show CDR1 as LNHDA and CDR2 as SQIVND (reference sequence). CDR3 coding DNA: TGTGCCAGTAGTCGAGGACAGTACAATCAGCCCCAGCATTTT. Encoded protein: CASSRGQYNQPQHF.

J is TRBJ2-7 and V is TRBV2; no firm D call. Trimming left V 8 bases short and J 6 bases short, with 11 bases between. This CDR3 has 11 amino acids. The germline V gene encodes CDR1 SNHLY and CDR2 FYNNEI. CDR3 in DNA: TGTGCCAGCTTGGATTTGGGCGAGCAGTACTTC. Translated: CASLDLGEQYF.

The genes are TRBV15 and TRBJ2-7; no definite D call. Germline CDR1 LNHNV, CDR2 YYDKDF (reference sequence). The CDR3 is 11 residues long. Between the trimmed V and J ends, which lost 1 base and 7 bases, there was a span of 5 bases. DNA for the CDR3: TGTGCCACCAGCAGAGGGTTGGAGCAGTACTTC. This translates into CATSRGLEQYF.

The gene calls are TRBV2 and TRBJ1-5; D is perhaps TRBD1 (6 bases). The CDR3 loop spans 12 amino acids. Germline CDR1 SNHLY, CDR2 FYNNEI. V was trimmed by 4 bases and J by 7 bases, leaving 8 bases between them. The CDR3: CASSGRGQPQHF. The CDR3, as DNA: TGTGCCAGCAGTGGCAGGGGCCAGCCCCAGCATTTT.

V gene TRBV27 combines with J gene TRBJ1-2, with D possibly being TRBD1 (6 bases). CDR3 length: 15 residues. The ends were cut back, 7 bases at V and 5 bases at J, with 20 bases in the middle. From germline, CDR1 is MNHEY and CDR2 SMNVEV (reference sequence). Written as DNA, the CDR3 is TGTGCCAGCAAAGTTGAGGGAGGGGGACCTTATGGCTACACCTTC. This gives the protein CASKVEGGGPYGYTF.

The chain carries TRBV7-9 and TRBJ2-2; TRBD1 aligns across 8 bases. Losses at the gene ends were 5 bases for V and 6 bases for J; bases not matched to a gene: 8. Per germline, CDR1 SEHNR and CDR2 FQNEAQ (reference sequence). The CDR3 totals 15 residues. As DNA, the CDR3 is TGTGCCAGCAGCGCCAGGGACAGGAAAGCCGGGGAGCTGTTTTTT. Translated: CASSARDRKAGELFF. Full variable domain (missing parts from reference TRBV7-9 and TRBJ2-2): DTGVSQNPRHKITKRGQNVTFRCDPISEHNRLYWYRQTLGQGPEFLTYFQNEAQLEKSRLLSDRFSAERPKGSFSTLEIQRTEQGDSAMYLCASSARDRKAGELFFGEGSRLTVL.

The rearrangement uses TRBV5-6 and TRBJ1-2; TRBD1 is a possible D gene (5 bases). This CDR3 region has 13 residues. Trimming removed 5 bases from V and 4 bases from J, with 12 bases in between. Germline loops: CDR1 SGHDT, CDR2 YYEEEE. CDR3 amino acids: CASRSSGPYGYTF. As DNA, the CDR3 is TGTGCCAGCAGATCCTCAGGGCCCTATGGCTACACCTTC.

V usage is TRBV30 and J usage is TRBJ2-7; TRBD1 matches 9 bases. Germline V gives CDR1 GTSNPN, CDR2 SVGIG (reference sequence). J lost 4 bases, V lost 5 bases, and 9 bases had no gene match. The CDR3 loop spans 14 amino acids. The CDR3 reads CAWGRQGGRYEQYF. CDR3 bases: TGTGCCTGGGGCAGACAGGGGGGTCGTTACGAGCAGTACTTC.

The gene calls are TRBV19 and TRBJ2-1, with 7 positions matching TRBD2. The CDR3 loop spans 16 amino acids. Unmatched junction bases numbered 13, after V lost 5 bases and J lost 6 bases. Germline CDR1 and CDR2: LNHDA and SQIVND (reference sequence). In nucleotides, the CDR3 is TGTGCCAGTAGTCCCATATGGGGCGGGGGATCCAATGAGCAGTTCTTC. Protein sequence: CASSPIWGGGSNEQFF.

The chain recombines TRBV18 with TRBJ2-5; D is uncertain. This CDR3 comprises 13 residues. CDR1 and CDR2 (germline): KGHSH, LQKENI. Deletions cut 7 bases from V and 4 bases from J, with 13 bases between. The CDR3 region is CASLPTVVETQYF. The CDR3 DNA reads TGTGCCAGCTTACCTACCGTCGTAGAGACCCAGTACTTC.

The chain employs TRBV10-3 and TRBJ2-5; TRBD2 matches 13 bases. This CDR3 spans 15 amino acids. Germline lookup yields CDR1 ENHRY and CDR2 SYGVKD. The V gene end was trimmed by 6 bases and the J gene end by 2 bases; junction bases not matched to a gene: 3. Here the CDR3 DNA reads TGTGCCATCAGGGGGACTAGCGGGGATCAAGAGACCCAGTACTTC. This translates into CAIRGTSGDQETQYF.

DNA for the CDR3: TGTGCCAGCAGCTTAAGTACTACTGACGGGGAGCTGTTTTTT. Translated, it gives CASSLSTTDGELFF. The J gene is TRBJ2-2, the V gene TRBV7-3; D call uncertain. Trimming pared 1 base from V and 7 bases from J, leaving 10 bases between. The CDR3 spans 14 residues. Looked up from germline, CDR1 is SGHTA and CDR2 is FQGTGA.

The V gene is TRBV18, the J gene TRBJ2-3; 9 bases are shared with TRBD1. Germline lookup yields CDR1 KGHSH and CDR2 LQKENI. This CDR3 has 15 residues. Trimming took 3 bases from V and 4 from J; bases not matched to a gene: 5. The CDR3 DNA reads as TGTGCCAGCTCACCGGGACAGGGTTATTCAGATACGCAGTATTTT. It encodes CASSPGQGYSDTQYF.